Listed below are T cell receptor beta chains from one sample, sequenced in a study of cytomegalovirus exposure and HLA in healthy donors. Method: immunoSEQ multiplex PCR; TCRdb's copy keeps in-frame clones and lacks some. The sample records 35,000 to 50,000 clones, almost 70% being singletons. The sequenced sample was PBMCs. The source is a man aged 40-55 years in good health and CMV-seronegative. The CDR3 runs from the conserved cysteine through the conserved F or W. Each record gives: J gene, D gene, clone size, V gene, CDR3 DNA, CDR3 protein. A D gene is named only where the DNA matches it firmly. Size is omitted from some rows. Given values are once, few, many or a class for expanded clones.

TRBJ1-1,TRBD1,.,TRBV6-5,TGTGCCAGCAGTATGGACAGGGGGCTGAACACTGAAGCTTTCTTT,CASSMDRGLNTEAFF
TRBJ1-2,TRBD1,.,TRBV5-1,TGCGCCAGCAGCCCGTCAGGGGGGAGTGGGTATGGCTACACCTTC,CASSPSGGSGYGYTF
TRBJ1-6,.,few,TRBV2,TGTGCCAGCAGTGTTTTGGGCTCTGAAGGTTCACCCCTCCACTTT,CASSVLGSEGSPLHF
TRBJ1-1,.,.,TRBV6-6,TGTGCCAGCACCTTGCGGGACTCGTCTGAAGCTTTCTTT,CASTLRDSSEAFF
TRBJ2-6,.,.,TRBV5-4,TGTGCCAGCAGCGTCGGGGGTTGGGCCGGGGCCAACGTCCTGACTTTC,CASSVGGWAGANVLTF
TRBJ1-3,.,.,TRBV11-2,TGTGCCAGCAGCTTAGAGGGGCTCCCAGGAAACACCATATATTTT,CASSLEGLPGNTIYF
TRBJ2-7,.,.,TRBV6-6,TGTGCCAGCAGTTCGGCAGATCGGGGGAGCTACGAGCAGTACTTC,CASSSADRGSYEQYF
TRBJ1-2,TRBD1,.,TRBV14,TGTGCCAGCAGCCAAGGAGGACAGGGTAGCTACACCTTC,CASSQGGQGSYTF
TRBJ1-4,TRBD1,.,TRBV5-1,TGCGCCAGCAGCATCACCGGGACAGGGGATGAAAAACTGTTTTTT,CASSITGTGDEKLFF
TRBJ2-7,.,.,TRBV5-6,TGTGCCAGCAGCTTTATGGCAGGGTTTAACGAGCAGTACTTC,CASSFMAGFNEQYF
TRBJ1-1,TRBD1,.,TRBV6-4,TGTGCCAGCATGGGACAGGGGGACACTGAAGCTTTCTTT,CASMGQGDTEAFF
TRBJ2-7,TRBD1,.,TRBV7-9,TGTGCCAGCAGCCGACAGGGTTCCTTGTACTTC,CASSRQGSLYF
TRBJ2-1,.,.,TRBV12-2,TGTGCAAGTCGTTTACAGGGCACAGTGGACAATGAGCAGTTCTTC,CASRLQGTVDNEQFF
TRBJ2-7,TRBD1,.,TRBV28,TGTGCCAGCAGTGACTTAGGTGGGACAGGGGTGGAGGAGCAGTACTTC,CASSDLGGTGVEEQYF
TRBJ1-1,TRBD1,.,TRBV7-6,TGTGCCAGCAGCCGAGGGACAGGCACTGAAGCTTTCTTT,CASSRGTGTEAFF
TRBJ2-7,TRBD1,.,TRBV5-4,TGTGCCAGCAGCTTGGCCGGGACAGGGTTTAGGGAGCAGTACTTC,CASSLAGTGFREQYF
TRBJ2-7,TRBD2,.,TRBV6-5,TGTGCCAGCAGAGCGGGAGCTTCCTACGAGCAGTACTTC,CASRAGASYEQYF
TRBJ1-6,TRBD1,few,TRBV6-6,TGTGCCAGCAGTTCTTGGCAGGGGGCTGATAATTCACCCCTCCACTTT,CASSSWQGADNSPLHF
TRBJ1-2,TRBD1,few,TRBV6-6,TGTGCCAGCAGTTCACAGGGGGGTAGCTACACCTTC,CASSSQGGSYTF
TRBJ1-6,TRBD1,few,TRBV6-5,TGTGCCAGCAGGGTGACAGGGCGAAGGTCACCCCTCCACTTT,CASRVTGRRSPLHF
TRBJ2-7,.,.,TRBV19,TGTGCCAGTAGTATGGGAGGAAGGGGCGAGCAGTACTTC,CASSMGGRGEQYF
TRBJ1-3,TRBD1,.,TRBV28,TGTGCCAGCAGTTTCCGACAGGGGTTGGGAAACACCATATATTTT,CASSFRQGLGNTIYF
TRBJ1-5,.,.,TRBV19,TGTGCCAGTAGCCTCGACAGGTATCAGCCCCAGCATTTT,CASSLDRYQPQHF
TRBJ2-1,.,.,TRBV7-9,TGTGCCAGCAGCACGAGCTCCTACAATGAGCAGTTCTTC,CASSTSSYNEQFF
TRBJ2-5,.,few,TRBV7-6,TGTGCCAGCAGCGTACAAGAGACCCAGTACTTC,CASSVQETQYF
TRBJ2-7,TRBD2,.,TRBV27,TGTGCCAGCAGTTCCCGCCAACTAGCGGGTGGCGAGCAGTACTTC,CASSSRQLAGGEQYF
TRBJ1-2,.,.,TRBV19,TGTGCCAGTAGCCCAGAGACAAACTATGGCTACACCTTC,CASSPETNYGYTF
TRBJ1-4,.,.,TRBV30,TGTGCCTGGAGTGCCAACTCAGGGAGGGGACGAGATGAAAAACTGTTTTTT,CAWSANSGRGRDEKLFF
TRBJ1-1,.,.,TRBV28,TGTGCCAGCAGTTCCCTCGACAGCCTGAACACTGAAGCTTTCTTT,CASSSLDSLNTEAFF
TRBJ2-5,TRBD1,few,TRBV27,TGTGCCAGCGGACAGGGGGCGGGAGAGACCCAGTACTTC,CASGQGAGETQYF